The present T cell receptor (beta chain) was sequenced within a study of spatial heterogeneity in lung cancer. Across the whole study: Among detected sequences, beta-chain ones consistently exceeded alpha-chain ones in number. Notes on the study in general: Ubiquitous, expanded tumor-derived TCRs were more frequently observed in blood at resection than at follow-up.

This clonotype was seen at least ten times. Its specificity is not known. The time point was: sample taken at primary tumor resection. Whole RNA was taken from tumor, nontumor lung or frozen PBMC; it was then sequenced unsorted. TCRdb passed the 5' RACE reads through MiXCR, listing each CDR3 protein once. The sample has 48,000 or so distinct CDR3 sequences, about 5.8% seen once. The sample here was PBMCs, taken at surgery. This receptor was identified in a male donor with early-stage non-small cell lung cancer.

The CDR3 DNA follows: TGCAGTGCTAGAGCTGGGACAGGTTATGATTCACCCCTCCACTTT. This encodes CSARAGTGYDSPLHF. The chain employs TRBV20-1 and TRBJ1-6; 8 bases are shared with TRBD1. The germline CDR1 and CDR2 sequences are DFQATT and SNEGSKA (reference sequence). This CDR3 has 15 amino acids. J gave up 8 bases and V 1 base, and 7 bases lay outside the gene matches.